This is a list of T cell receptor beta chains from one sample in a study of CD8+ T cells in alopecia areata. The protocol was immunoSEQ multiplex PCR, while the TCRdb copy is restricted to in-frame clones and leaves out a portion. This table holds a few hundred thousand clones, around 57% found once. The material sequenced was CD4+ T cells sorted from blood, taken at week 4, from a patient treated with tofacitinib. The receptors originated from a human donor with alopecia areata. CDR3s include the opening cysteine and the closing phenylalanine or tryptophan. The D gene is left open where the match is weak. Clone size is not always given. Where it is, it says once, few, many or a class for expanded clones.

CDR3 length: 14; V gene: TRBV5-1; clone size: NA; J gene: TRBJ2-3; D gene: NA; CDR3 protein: CASSLGPGTDTQYF; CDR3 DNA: TGCGCCAGCAGCTTGGGTCCGGGAACAGATACGCAGTATTTT
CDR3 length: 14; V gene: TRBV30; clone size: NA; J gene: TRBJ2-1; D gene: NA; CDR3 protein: CAWSGGHPNNEQFF; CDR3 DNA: TGTGCCTGGAGCGGGGGACACCCCAACAATGAGCAGTTCTTC
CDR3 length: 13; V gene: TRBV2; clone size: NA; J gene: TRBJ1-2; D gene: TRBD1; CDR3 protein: CASSLDRNYGYTF; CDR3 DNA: TGTGCCAGCAGTCTGGACAGGAACTATGGCTACACCTTC
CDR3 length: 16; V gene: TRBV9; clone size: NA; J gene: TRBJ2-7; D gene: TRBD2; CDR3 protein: CASSPLVGGSFYEQYF; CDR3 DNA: TGTGCCAGCAGCCCATTGGTCGGCGGGAGCTTCTACGAGCAGTACTTC
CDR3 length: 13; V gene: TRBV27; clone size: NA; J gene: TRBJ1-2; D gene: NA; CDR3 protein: CASSSGANYGYTF; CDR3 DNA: TGTGCCAGCAGTTCAGGGGCGAATTATGGCTACACCTTC
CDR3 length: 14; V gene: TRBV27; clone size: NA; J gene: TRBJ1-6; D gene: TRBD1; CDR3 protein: CASRPSGQGSPLHF; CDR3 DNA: TGTGCCAGCAGGCCTTCGGGACAGGGTTCACCCCTCCACTTT
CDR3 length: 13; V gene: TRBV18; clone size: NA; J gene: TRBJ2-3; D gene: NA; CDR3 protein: CASSPKGQDTQYF; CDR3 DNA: TGTGCCAGCTCACCGAAAGGGCAAGATACGCAGTATTTT
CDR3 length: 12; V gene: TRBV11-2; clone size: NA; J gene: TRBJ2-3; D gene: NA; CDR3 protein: CASTLSGGVQYF; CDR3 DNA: TGTGCCAGCACCTTAAGCGGAGGAGTGCAGTATTTT
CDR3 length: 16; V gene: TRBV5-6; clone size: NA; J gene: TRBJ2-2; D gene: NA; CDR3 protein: CASSLNPGVVTGELFF; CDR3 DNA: TGTGCCAGCAGCTTAAATCCAGGGGTGGTCACCGGGGAGCTGTTTTTT
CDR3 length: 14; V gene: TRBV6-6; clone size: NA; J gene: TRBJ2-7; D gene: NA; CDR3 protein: CASSRDRSPSEQYF; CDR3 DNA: TGTGCCAGCAGTCGCGACAGGTCCCCGTCCGAGCAGTACTTC
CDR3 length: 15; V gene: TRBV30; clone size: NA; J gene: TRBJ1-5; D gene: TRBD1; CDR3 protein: CAWSPQGAGNQPQHF; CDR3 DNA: TGTGCCTGGAGTCCACAGGGGGCAGGCAATCAGCCCCAGCATTTT
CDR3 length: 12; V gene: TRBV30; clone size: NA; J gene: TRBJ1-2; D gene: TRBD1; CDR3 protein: CARQGDLTGYTF; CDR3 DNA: TGTGCCCGTCAGGGGGATTTGACTGGCTACACCTTC
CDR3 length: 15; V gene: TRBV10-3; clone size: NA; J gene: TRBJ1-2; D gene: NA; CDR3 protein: CAISEETGRIGGYTF; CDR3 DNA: TGTGCCATCAGTGAGGAGACAGGTCGTATAGGAGGCTACACCTTC
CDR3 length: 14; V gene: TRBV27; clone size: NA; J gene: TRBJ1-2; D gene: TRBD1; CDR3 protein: CASSTDRGLKGYTF; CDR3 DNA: TGTGCCAGCAGTACCGACAGGGGGCTGAAAGGCTACACCTTC
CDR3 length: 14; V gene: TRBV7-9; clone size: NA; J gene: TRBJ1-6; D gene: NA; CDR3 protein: CASRPDGGVSPLHF; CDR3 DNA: TGTGCCAGCAGACCAGACGGGGGAGTTTCTCCCCTCCACTTT
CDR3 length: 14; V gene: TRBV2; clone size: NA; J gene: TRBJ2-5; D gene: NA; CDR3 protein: CASSVTGATETQYF; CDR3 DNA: TGTGCCAGCAGTGTGACGGGGGCGACGGAGACCCAGTACTTC
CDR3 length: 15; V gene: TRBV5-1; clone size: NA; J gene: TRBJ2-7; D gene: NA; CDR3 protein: CASSLVADSSYEQYF; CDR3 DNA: TGCGCCAGCAGCTTGGTGGCGGACAGCTCCTACGAGCAGTACTTC
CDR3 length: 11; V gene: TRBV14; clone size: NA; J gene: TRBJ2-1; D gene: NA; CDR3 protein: CASSQVAEQFF; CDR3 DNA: TGTGCCAGCAGCCAAGTGGCAGAGCAGTTCTTC
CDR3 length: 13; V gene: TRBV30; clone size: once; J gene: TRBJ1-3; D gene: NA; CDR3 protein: CAWSRISGNTIYF; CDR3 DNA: TGTGCCTGGAGCCGAATCTCTGGAAACACCATATATTTT
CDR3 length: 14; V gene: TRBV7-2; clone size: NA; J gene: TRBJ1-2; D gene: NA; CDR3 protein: CASSFRTEYYGYTF; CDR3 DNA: TGTGCCAGCAGCTTCCGGACGGAATACTATGGCTACACCTTC
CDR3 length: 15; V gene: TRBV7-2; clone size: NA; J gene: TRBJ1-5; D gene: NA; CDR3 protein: CASSLSTQTSKPQHF; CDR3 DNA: TGTGCCAGCAGCTTAAGTACCCAGACTTCGAAGCCCCAGCATTTT
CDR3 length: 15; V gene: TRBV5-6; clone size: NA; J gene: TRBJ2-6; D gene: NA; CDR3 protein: CASTYTRSGANVLTF; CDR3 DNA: TGTGCCAGCACCTACACCCGATCTGGGGCCAACGTCCTGACTTTC